This T cell receptor beta chain was profiled in a study of blood T cell repertoires in COVID-19 (TCRdb year 2020). With respect to the entire study: Samples from collaborators originated in the United States, Italy and Spain and spanned both the acute and convalescent phases of COVID-19. The samples were drawn from two sources: the first 160 participants of the ongoing ImmuneRACE study, and fewer than 1,500 subjects contributed by 6 global collaborators. A de-identified subject ID, COVID-19 status, age in years and sex were almost always included in the sample metadata. Deeply sampled blood TCRbeta repertoires from subjects exposed to, actively infected with, or recovered from COVID-19 were included in the dataset. The repertoires were released in a freely available public database intended as a resource for research on the immune response to SARS-CoV-2. The prospective study material was composed of cDNA or gDNA derived from T cells, B-cell-depleted T cells, or PBMCs. HLA class I and class II types, where available, came from metadata supplied by the sample provider rather than from assay-based typing. Results the study describes overall, beyond this receptor: The quantity of clinical and demographic metadata differed by source and by participant and was supplied without curation.

As encoded in the germline V gene, CDR1 is SGHTA while CDR2 is FQGTGA. The V end loses 1 base and the J end loses 5 bases, and a stretch of 6 bases separates them. The CDR3 starts with the cysteine, ends with the phenylalanine, and has 13 residues. The retained sequence is limited to the CDR3, 39 bases, with the frame set at the first base. Enrolling through a virtual design, the prospective study's participants ranged in age from roughly 18 to 95 years and lived across some 22 United States geographic areas. Cohort assignment in the prospective study relied on participant-reported clinical history from a screening survey and a study questionnaire. In the prospective study, whole blood, serum and a nasopharyngeal or oropharyngeal swab were collected from each participant by mobile phlebotomists. Prospective study participants could optionally give additional blood draws and questionnaires over an approximately two-month period. Prospective study blood samples were shipped either frozen or at room temperature before DNA extraction.

About this clone: No cognate antigen has been identified for it. No per-base quality is available; no much larger clone lies one base away.

TCRbeta CDR3 regions were amplified from genomic DNA using the immunoSEQ Assay, a bias-controlled multiplex PCR. The original pipeline was this. Nucleated cell counts per sample were estimated from amplification of reference gene primers within the assay. Sequence reads were collapsed and filtered to measure the absolute abundance of every unique TCRbeta CDR3 rearrangement. For each sample, productive Simpson clonality was calculated as the square root of Simpson's diversity index over productive rearrangements. The source is immuneACCESS, and TCRdb retained only in-frame sequences with V and J called. Part of the clones is not carried over; for the studies checked, unresolved V genes explain less than half of this, and the remainder is unexplained. V, J and clone size derive from that table, while D and trimming were established from the DNA sequence. This sample gives approximately 280,000 clones in total; nearly 90% of them show up just once. The top ten clones comprise 1.7% of the sample.

The chain couples TRBV7-3 to TRBJ2-4, with a weak D call of TRBD1 (6 bases match). Sequences were obtained from PBMCs or T cells enriched from blood (not recorded which). The clonotype originates from a woman aged 18-35 years with acute COVID-19. The sequenced DNA is TGTGCCAGCAGCTTAAACAGGGAAAACATTCAGTACTTC. It is translated as CASSLNRENIQYF.